This T cell receptor beta chain was observed in a study of CD8+ T cells in alopecia areata (dated by TCRdb to 2017 to 2018). About the full investigation: Treated patients were enrolled in an open-label pilot trial of oral tofacitinib, 5 to 10 mg twice daily, for moderate-to-severe alopecia areata. Tofacitinib was given for 6 to 18 months, followed by 6 months of follow-up off drug to assess delayed response and recurrence. Disease severity in treated patients was measured with the SALT score, which quantifies the percentage of affected scalp surface area. High-throughput TCRbeta sequencing was used to examine T cell clonal expansion in alopecia areata in both the C3H/HeJ mouse model and human patients. Human TCRbeta sequencing covered scalp tissue and sorted CD4+ and CD8+ peripheral blood T cells from patchy and totalis/universalis alopecia areata patients and healthy controls. Biopsies were taken from tofacitinib-treated patients at baseline and again at 4 and 24 weeks into treatment, and several of those patients also had a later scalp biopsy. Clonality in the scalp was compared among normal scalp (n=4), patchy alopecia areata scalp (n=8), and alopecia totalis/universalis scalp (n=8). The RNA source kit depended on sample type: the PAXgene miRNA kit for fixed scalp, the miRNeasy kit for PBMCs, and the RNeasy kit for mouse skin. immunoSEQ multiplex PCR using 35 Vbeta forward primers and 13 Jbeta reverse primers was used to amplify TCRbeta CDR3 regions. Overall study outcomes, separate from this receptor: During tofacitinib treatment, many expanded lesional clones remained in scalp and blood, and this persistence may partly explain relapse after treatment is stopped. Lesional scalp, especially in alopecia totalis/universalis, showed higher clonality and more expanded CD8+ clones than normal scalp, suggesting antigenic drive. Compared with mice, TCR sequences shared between patients were less clear, possibly partly because of HLA diversity across the patient population. The treated cohort was small, with a single nonresponder, so links between baseline CD8+ expansion and response need larger studies. Unlike mouse skin, where gammadelta T cells dominate, normal human skin contains resident alphabeta T cells that get sequenced too, which complicates analysis of the scalp TCR repertoire. Tofacitinib significantly lowered scalp clonality and the number of expanded CD8+ clones among the top 100 scalp clones.

As regards this clone: This clone's antigen is unknown. Per-nucleotide qualities are absent, and no much larger clonotype sits a single base away.

Receptor amplification or capture employed the immunoSEQ multiplex PCR assay. RNA was extracted from all samples and reverse transcribed into cDNA, which served as template for TCR sequencing. First-strand cDNA was synthesized with SuperScript III using a 2:1 mix of oligo-dT and random hexamers. A synthetic immune receptor repertoire was used to assess amplification bias, and residual bias was removed computationally. Per the original workflow: After raw reads were preprocessed to remove errors, the CDR3 was defined following IMGT conventions as running from the conserved cysteine to phenylalanine. To get clonality, Shannon entropy was normalized by log2 of the number of productive unique TCRs and the result was subtracted from 1. Whether each scalp clone was CD4 or CD8 was inferred by checking scalp TCRbeta sequences against the CD4 and CD8 repertoires from sorted blood. TCRdb's version of the immuneACCESS table is confined to in-frame rearrangements and falls short of the full clone set. An unresolved V gene accounts for under half of the shortfall where checked; the remainder is of unknown origin. The V and J calls and clone size were taken over from that table, and D and trimming were inferred from the DNA. Across this sample there are approximately 200,000 clones, with around 56% seen only once. Around 0.7% of the sample is held by the ten biggest clonotypes.

This specimen's time point label, interpreted: 4 weeks on oral tofacitinib. What the treatment or condition label conveys for this sample: oral pan-JAK inhibitor, 5-10 mg twice daily. Lesional scalp punch biopsies and peripheral blood were obtained from alopecia areata patients. After PBMCs were isolated by density centrifugation and stained for CD3, CD4 and CD8, a FACSAria was used to sort CD4+ and CD8+ T cells. Material: CD4+ T cells sorted from blood, obtained at week 4, from a patient treated with tofacitinib. This receptor was identified in a human donor with alopecia areata.

The DNA reads as follows: TGTGCCAGCAGTTACTCTGGGGGGCCGACCGGGGAGCTGTTTTTT. It translates to CASSYSGGPTGELFF. In this chain, TRBV6-5 is recombined with TRBJ2-2; the D call is tentative, TRBD1 or TRBD2, as each matches 6 bases. As encoded in the germline V gene, CDR1 is MNHEY while CDR2 is SVGAGI. The CDR3 runs 15 residues from the cysteine to the phenylalanine. This entry keeps only the CDR3 DNA: 45 bases, framed from base 1. V is pared back by 0 bases and J by 5 bases, with 10 bases lying between the germline termini.